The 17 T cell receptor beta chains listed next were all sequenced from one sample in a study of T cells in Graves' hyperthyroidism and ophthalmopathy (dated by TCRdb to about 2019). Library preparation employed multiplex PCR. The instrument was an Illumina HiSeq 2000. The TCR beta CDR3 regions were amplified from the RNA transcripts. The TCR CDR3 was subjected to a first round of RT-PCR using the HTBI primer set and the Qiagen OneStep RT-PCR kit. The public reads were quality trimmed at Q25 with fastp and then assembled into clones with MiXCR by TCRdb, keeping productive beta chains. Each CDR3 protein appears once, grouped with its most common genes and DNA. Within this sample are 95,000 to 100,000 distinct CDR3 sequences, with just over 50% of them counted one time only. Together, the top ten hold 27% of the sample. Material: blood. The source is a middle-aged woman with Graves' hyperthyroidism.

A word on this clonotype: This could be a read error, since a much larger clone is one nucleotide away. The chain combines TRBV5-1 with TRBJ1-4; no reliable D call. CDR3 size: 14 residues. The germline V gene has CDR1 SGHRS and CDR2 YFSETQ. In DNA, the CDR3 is TGCGCCAGCACCCGAAATACGGGGTCTGAAAAACTGTCTTTT. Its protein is CASTRNTGSEKLSF.

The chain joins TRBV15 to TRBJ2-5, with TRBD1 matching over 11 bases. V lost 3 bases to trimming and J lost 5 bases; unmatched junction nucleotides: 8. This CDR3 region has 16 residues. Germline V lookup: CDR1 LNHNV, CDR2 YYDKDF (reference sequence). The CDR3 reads CATSRPGQGAAETQYF. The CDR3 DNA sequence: TGTGCCACCAGCAGGCCTGGACAGGGGGCAGCGGAGACCCAGTACTTC.

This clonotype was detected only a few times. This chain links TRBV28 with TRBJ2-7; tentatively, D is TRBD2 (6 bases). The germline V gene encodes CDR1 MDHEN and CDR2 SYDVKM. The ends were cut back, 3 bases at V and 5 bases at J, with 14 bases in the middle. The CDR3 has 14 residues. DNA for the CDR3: TGTGCCAGCAGTTTTCTTTTCGGGAGCAACGAGCAGTACTTC. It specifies CASSFLFGSNEQYF. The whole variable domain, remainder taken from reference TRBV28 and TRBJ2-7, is DVKVTQSSRYLVKRTGEKVFLECVQDMDHENMFWYRQDPGLGLRLIYFSYDVKMKEKGDIPEGYSVSREKKERFSLILESASTNQTSMYLCASSFLFGSNEQYFGPGTRLTVT.

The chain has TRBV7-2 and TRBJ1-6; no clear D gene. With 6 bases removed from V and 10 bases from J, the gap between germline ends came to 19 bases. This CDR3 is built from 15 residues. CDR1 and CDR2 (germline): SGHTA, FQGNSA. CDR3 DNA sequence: TGTGCCAGCAGTCCGCCTAGACTGGTTTCATCACCCCTCCACTTT. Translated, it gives CASSPPRLVSSPLHF.

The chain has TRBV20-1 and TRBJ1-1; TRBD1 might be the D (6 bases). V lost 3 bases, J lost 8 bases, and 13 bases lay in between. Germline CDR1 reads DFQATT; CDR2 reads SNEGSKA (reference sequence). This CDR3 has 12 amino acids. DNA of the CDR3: TGCAGTGCTAGTGGCGTTGGGACAGAAGCTTTCTTT. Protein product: CSASGVGTEAFF.

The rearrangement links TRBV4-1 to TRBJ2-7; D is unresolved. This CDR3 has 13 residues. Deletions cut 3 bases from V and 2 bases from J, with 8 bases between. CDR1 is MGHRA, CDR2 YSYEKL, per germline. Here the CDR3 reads CASSHPGPYEQYF. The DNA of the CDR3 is TGCGCCAGCAGCCACCCCGGCCCCTACGAGCAGTACTTC.

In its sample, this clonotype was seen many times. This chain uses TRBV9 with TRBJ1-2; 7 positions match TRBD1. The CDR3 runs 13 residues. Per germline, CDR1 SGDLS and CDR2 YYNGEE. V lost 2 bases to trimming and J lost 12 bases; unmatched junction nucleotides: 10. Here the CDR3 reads CASSVTPGQIHTF. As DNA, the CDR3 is TGTGCCAGCAGCGTTACCCCGGGACAGATCCACACCTTC.

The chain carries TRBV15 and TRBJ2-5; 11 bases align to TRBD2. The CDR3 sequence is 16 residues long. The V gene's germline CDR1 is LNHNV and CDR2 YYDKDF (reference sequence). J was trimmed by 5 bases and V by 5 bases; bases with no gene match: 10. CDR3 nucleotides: TGTGCCACCAGCTCCACTAGCGGGAGAATTGAGGAGACCCAGTACTTC. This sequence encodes CATSSTSGRIEETQYF.

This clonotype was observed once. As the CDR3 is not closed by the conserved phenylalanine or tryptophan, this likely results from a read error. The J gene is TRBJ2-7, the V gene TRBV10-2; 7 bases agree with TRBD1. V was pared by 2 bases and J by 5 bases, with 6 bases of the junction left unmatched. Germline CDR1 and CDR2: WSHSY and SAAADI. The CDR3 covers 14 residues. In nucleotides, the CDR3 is TGCGCCAGCAGTGAGACGACAGGGTGCCACGAGCAGTACTCC. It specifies CASSETTGCHEQYS.

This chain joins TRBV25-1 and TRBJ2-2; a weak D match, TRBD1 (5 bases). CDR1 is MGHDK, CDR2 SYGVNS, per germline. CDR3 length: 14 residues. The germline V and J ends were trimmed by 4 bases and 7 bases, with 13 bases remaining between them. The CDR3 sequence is CASSARKRGGELFF. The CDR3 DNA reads TGTGCCAGCAGTGCTAGGAAAAGGGGCGGGGAGCTGTTTTTT.

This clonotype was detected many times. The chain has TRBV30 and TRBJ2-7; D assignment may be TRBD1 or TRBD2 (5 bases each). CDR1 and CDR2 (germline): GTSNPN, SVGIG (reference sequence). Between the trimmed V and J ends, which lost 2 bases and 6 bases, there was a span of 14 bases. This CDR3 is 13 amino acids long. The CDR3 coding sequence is TGTGCCTGGAGTTCGGGGCCAGGGAGCGAGCAGTACTTC. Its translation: CAWSSGPGSEQYF.

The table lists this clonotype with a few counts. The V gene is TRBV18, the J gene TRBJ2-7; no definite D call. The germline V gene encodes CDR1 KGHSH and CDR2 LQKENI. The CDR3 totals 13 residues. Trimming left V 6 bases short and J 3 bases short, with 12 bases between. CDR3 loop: CASSLKGSYEQYF. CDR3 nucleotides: TGTGCCAGCTCCCTAAAGGGTAGCTACGAGCAGTACTTC.

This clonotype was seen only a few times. The CDR3 DNA sequence: TGCGCCAGCAGGTCCGGGACAACGAACACCGGGGAGCTGTTTTTT. It is translated as CASRSGTTNTGELFF. The chain joins TRBV5-1 to TRBJ2-2, with D perhaps TRBD1 (6 bases). V lost 5 bases, J lost 0 bases, and 11 bases lay in between. From germline, CDR1 is SGHRS and CDR2 YFSETQ. The CDR3 is made up of 15 amino acids.

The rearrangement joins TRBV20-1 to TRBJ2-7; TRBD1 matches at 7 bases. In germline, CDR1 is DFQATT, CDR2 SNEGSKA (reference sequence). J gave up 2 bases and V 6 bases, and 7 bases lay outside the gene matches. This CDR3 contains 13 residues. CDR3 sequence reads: CSAPGTVAYEQYF. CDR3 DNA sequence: TGCAGTGCACCCGGGACAGTGGCCTACGAGCAGTACTTC.

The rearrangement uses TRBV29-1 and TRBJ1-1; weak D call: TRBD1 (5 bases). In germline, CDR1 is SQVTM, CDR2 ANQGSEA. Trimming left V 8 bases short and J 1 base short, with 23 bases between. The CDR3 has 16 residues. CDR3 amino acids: CSSRARGGTTNTEAFF. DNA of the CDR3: TGCAGCTCACGGGCACGAGGCGGGACGACGAACACTGAAGCTTTCTTT.

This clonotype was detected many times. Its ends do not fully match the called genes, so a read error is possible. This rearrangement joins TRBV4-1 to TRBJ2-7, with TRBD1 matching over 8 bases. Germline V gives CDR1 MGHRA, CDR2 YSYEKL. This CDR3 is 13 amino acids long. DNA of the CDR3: TGTGCCAGCAGCCAAAGCACAGGGGGCGAGCAGTACTTC. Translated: CASSQSTGGEQYF.

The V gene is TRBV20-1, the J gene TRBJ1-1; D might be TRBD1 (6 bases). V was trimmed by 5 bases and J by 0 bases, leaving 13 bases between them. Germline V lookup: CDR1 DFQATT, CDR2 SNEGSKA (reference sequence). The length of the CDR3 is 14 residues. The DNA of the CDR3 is TGCAGTGCTCCAAAACAGGGACTGAACACTGAAGCTTTCTTT. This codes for CSAPKQGLNTEAFF.